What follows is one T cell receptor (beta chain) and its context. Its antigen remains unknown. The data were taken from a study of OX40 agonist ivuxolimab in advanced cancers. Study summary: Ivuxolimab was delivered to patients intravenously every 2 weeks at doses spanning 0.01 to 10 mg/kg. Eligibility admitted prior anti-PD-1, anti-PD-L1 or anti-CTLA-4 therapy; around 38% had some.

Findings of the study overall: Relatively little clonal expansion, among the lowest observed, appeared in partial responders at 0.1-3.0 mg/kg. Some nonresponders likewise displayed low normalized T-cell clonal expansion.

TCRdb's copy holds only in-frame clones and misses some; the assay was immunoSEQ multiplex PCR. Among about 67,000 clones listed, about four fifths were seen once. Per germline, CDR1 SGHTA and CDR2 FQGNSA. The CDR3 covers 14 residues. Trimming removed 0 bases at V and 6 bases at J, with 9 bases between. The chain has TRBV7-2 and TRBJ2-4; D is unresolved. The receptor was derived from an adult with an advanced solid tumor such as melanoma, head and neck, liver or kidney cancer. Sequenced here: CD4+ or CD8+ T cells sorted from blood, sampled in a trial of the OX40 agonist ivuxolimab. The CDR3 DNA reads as TGTGCCAGCAGCTTAGCGCTACCAGGAAACATTCAGTACTTC. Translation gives CASSLALPGNIQYF. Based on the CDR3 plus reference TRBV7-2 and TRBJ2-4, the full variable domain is GAGVSQSPSNKVTEKGKDVELRCDPISGHTALYWYRQSLGQGLEFLIYFQGNSAPDKSGLPSDRFSAERTGGSVSTLTIQRTQQEDSAVYLCASSLALPGNIQYFGAGTRLSVL.